Listed below are T cell receptor beta chains from one sample, sequenced in a study of blood T cell repertoires in COVID-19. Profiled with immunoSEQ multiplex PCR; TCRdb holds only in-frame clones, not every one. The data show more than 80,000 clones, roughly 70% seen once. The sample was peripheral blood. The source of these receptors is a woman aged 60-75 years in a cohort sampled during active or convalescent COVID-19. Each CDR3 is given with its conserved first and last residue. The D gene is left open where the match is weak. The size entry is marked missing in some rows and otherwise reads once, few, many or a size class.

DNA,CDR3,size,V,D,J
TGCAGTGCTAGTAGGATTAGGGGCAATGAGCAGTTCTTC,CSASRIRGNEQFF,NA,TRBV20-1,NA,TRBJ2-1
TGTGCCAGCACCCCGACGGGATACAATGAGCAGTTCTTC,CASTPTGYNEQFF,NA,TRBV12-3/TRBV12-4,NA,TRBJ2-1
TGCGCCAGCAGCCCCTCGACAGGGGGCGCTGTAGATACGCAGTATTTT,CASSPSTGGAVDTQYF,few,TRBV4-1,TRBD1,TRBJ2-3
TGTGCCAGCACCCGGGGAGTGTATAATTCACCCCTCCACTTT,CASTRGVYNSPLHF,NA,TRBV28,NA,TRBJ1-6
TGTGCCAGCAGCCCAAGCACAGATACGCAGTATTTT,CASSPSTDTQYF,NA,TRBV3-1/TRBV3-2,NA,TRBJ2-3
TGTGCCACCAGCAGCGCAGGGGCGTATCGTGAAGGATTGGAGACCCAGTACTTC,CATSSAGAYREGLETQYF,NA,TRBV15,NA,TRBJ2-5
TGTGCCAGCAGCGCAACAGGCCTTAATGAAAAACTGTTTTTT,CASSATGLNEKLFF,NA,TRBV5-6,NA,TRBJ1-4
TGTGCCAGCAGGCGACAGGGTTACTACGAGCAGTACTTC,CASRRQGYYEQYF,NA,TRBV6-5,TRBD1,TRBJ2-7
TGTGCCAGCATGAGGCCGGCCCCCATGGAAGAAAAACTGTTTTTT,CASMRPAPMEEKLFF,few,TRBV5-8,NA,TRBJ1-4
TGTGCCAGTTCCTCGCTAGCGGGGCTAGCGGGTGAGCAGTTCTTC,CASSSLAGLAGEQFF,many,TRBV6-5,TRBD2,TRBJ2-1
TGTGCCAGCAGCTTAGGAACTAGCGGGGAGTACAATGAGCAGTTCTTC,CASSLGTSGEYNEQFF,NA,TRBV7-2,TRBD2,TRBJ2-1
TGTGCCAGCAGTCAGAGGGGGCAAAACAATGAGCAGTTCTTC,CASSQRGQNNEQFF,few,TRBV11-1,TRBD1,TRBJ2-1
TGCGCCAGCAGCCCGCCTTCGTGGACAGGGAGAGGGAATCAGCCCCAGCATTTT,CASSPPSWTGRGNQPQHF,NA,TRBV4-1,TRBD1,TRBJ1-5
TGTGCCAGCAGCCGGAGCGGGGGCGGGGATACGCAGTATTTT,CASSRSGGGDTQYF,NA,TRBV3-1/TRBV3-2,TRBD2,TRBJ2-3
TGTGCCAGCAGCGTAGGTCAGGGGTGGTACGAGCAGTACTTC,CASSVGQGWYEQYF,NA,TRBV9,NA,TRBJ2-7
TGTGCCAGCAGCTTAGGCTGGGGCCCCGAGCAGTACTTC,CASSLGWGPEQYF,NA,TRBV13,NA,TRBJ2-7
TGTGCCAGTAGTATAGACGGGGGGCACTACGAGCAGTACTTC,CASSIDGGHYEQYF,NA,TRBV19,NA,TRBJ2-7
TGTGCCAGCAGCCGAAGCACAGGAATACACTATGGCTACACCTTC,CASSRSTGIHYGYTF,many,TRBV6-5,NA,TRBJ1-2
TGCGCCAGCAGCCAAGTCCCAGAATTGACCTACGAGCAGTACTTC,CASSQVPELTYEQYF,once,TRBV4-1,NA,TRBJ2-7
TGTGCCAGCAGTTACTCGGGGGCACGCACAGATACGCAGTATTTT,CASSYSGARTDTQYF,NA,TRBV6-6,NA,TRBJ2-3
TGTGCCAGCAGCGTCACAGGGAGTCGAGGCACTGAAGCTTTCTTT,CASSVTGSRGTEAFF,NA,TRBV9,NA,TRBJ1-1
TGTGCCAGCTCACCACCCGGGGAGACCCAGTACTTC,CASSPPGETQYF,NA,TRBV18,NA,TRBJ2-5
TGTGCCAGCAGCCCCGGGACTAGCGGGGCTCGGGGGGAGCTGTTTTTT,CASSPGTSGARGELFF,NA,TRBV5-4,TRBD2,TRBJ2-2
TGTGCCAGCAGTTCCAGCGGGGACCGGGGGGCCAAAAACATTCAGTACTTC,CASSSSGDRGAKNIQYF,NA,TRBV28,TRBD2,TRBJ2-4
TGTGCCAGCAGCTTGCAGTTTGCCAGAGCTTTCTTT,CASSLQFARAFF,NA,TRBV12-3/TRBV12-4,NA,TRBJ1-1
TGCGCCAGCAGACACGACACTTCAACTAATGAAAAACTGTTTTTT,CASRHDTSTNEKLFF,NA,TRBV4-1,NA,TRBJ1-4
TGCGCCAGCAGCCAAGAAGCGAGTGGTGGACCTGGGGCATATGGCTACACCTTC,CASSQEASGGPGAYGYTF,NA,TRBV4-1,NA,TRBJ1-2
TGTGCCAGCAGCCAAACGCTAGCGGCGGCGGAGACCCAGTACTTC,CASSQTLAAAETQYF,NA,TRBV3-1/TRBV3-2,TRBD2,TRBJ2-5
TGTGCCAGTAGTCGGGGGGGCACTGAAGCTTTCTTT,CASSRGGTEAFF,NA,TRBV19,NA,TRBJ1-1
TGTGCCAGCAGTCCCACAGGGAGCTCCTATAATTCACCCCTCCACTTT,CASSPTGSSYNSPLHF,NA,TRBV28,NA,TRBJ1-6
TGCGCCAGCAGCCCAGACCCAGGGGGCTTGAACACTGAAGCTTTCTTT,CASSPDPGGLNTEAFF,NA,TRBV5-1,TRBD1,TRBJ1-1